These 18 T cell receptor beta chains were all obtained from the same sample, sequenced in a study of cytomegalovirus exposure and HLA in healthy donors. PCR involved 60 Vbeta and 13 Jbeta primers. Clones were sequenced by immunoSEQ multiplex PCR, and TCRdb holds only the in-frame ones, with some missing. The table records 150,000 to 200,000 clones, 60% to 85% of them present only once. Sequencing was carried out using PBMCs. These receptors were obtained from a woman aged 40-49 years in good health and CMV-seronegative.

The V and J genes are TRBV6-5 and TRBJ1-1; D is ambiguous. Germline-derived CDR1 and CDR2 are MNHEY and SVGAGI. The V end was cut by 0 bases, the J end by 8 bases, with 13 bases between. The CDR3 is made up of 14 amino acids. DNA of the CDR3: TGTGCCAGCAGTTACTCCAGATACCAGGCGGAAGCTTTCTTT. It codes for CASSYSRYQAEAFF.

This clone was counted a single time. CDR3 sequence (DNA): TGTGCCTGGAGTTCACTAACCTTGCAGGGGAGAGAGACCCAGTACTTC. This codes for CAWSSLTLQGRETQYF. The chain carries TRBV30 and TRBJ2-5; a possible D gene is TRBD1 (6 bases). Germline lookup yields CDR1 GTSNPN and CDR2 SVGIG (reference sequence). This CDR3 contains 16 residues. V was pared by 2 bases and J by 4 bases, with 20 bases between.

This clone came up a few times. The rearrangement uses TRBV5-5 and TRBJ2-4, with D possibly TRBD2 on 5 matching bases. CDR3 length: 16 amino acids. Germline CDR1 reads SGHKS; CDR2 reads YYEKEE (reference sequence). V gave up 0 bases and J gave up 0 bases, with 10 bases separating them. CDR3 residues: CASSLDTRLAKNIQYF. The CDR3 region has the DNA TGTGCCAGCAGCTTGGATACTAGATTAGCCAAAAACATTCAGTACTTC. Together with reference TRBV5-5 and TRBJ2-4, the CDR3 gives the full variable domain: DAGVTQSPTHLIKTRGQQVTLRCSPISGHKSVSWYQQVLGQGPQFIFQYYEKEERGRGNFPDRFSARQFPNYSSELNVNALLLGDSALYLCASSLDTRLAKNIQYFGAGTRLSVL.

The genes are TRBV7-2 and TRBJ2-5; D unclear. Germline V gene sequence: CDR1 SGHTA, CDR2 FQGNSA. The length of the CDR3 is 12 residues. V was cut by 5 bases and J by 5 bases, with 9 bases left in between. The CDR3: CASSPERETQYF. The CDR3 bases are TGTGCCAGCAGCCCGGAGAGGGAGACCCAGTACTTC.

In this sample, this clone turned up a few times. CDR3 amino acids: CASSLGTGESNQPQHF. CDR3 DNA sequence: TGTGCCAGTAGTCTCGGGACAGGGGAGAGCAATCAGCCCCAGCATTTT. The chain has TRBV19 and TRBJ1-5, with 10 bases that match TRBD1. Trimming removed 5 bases from V and 1 base from J; junction bases left unmatched: 5. Looked up from germline, CDR1 is LNHDA and CDR2 is SQIVND (reference sequence). The CDR3 has 16 residues. Drawing the rest from reference TRBV19 and TRBJ1-5, the complete variable domain is DGGITQSPKYLFRKEGQNVTLSCEQNLNHDAMYWYRQDPGQGLRLIYYSQIVNDFQKGDIAEGYSVSREKKESFPLTVTSAQKNPTAFYLCASSLGTGESNQPQHFGDGTRLSIL.

This clone occurred once. This chain joins TRBV9 and TRBJ2-3, with D perhaps TRBD1 (8 bases). V lost 4 bases and J 3 bases, leaving 15 bases between the germline ends. Per germline, CDR1 SGDLS and CDR2 YYNGEE. The CDR3 contains 15 residues. CDR3 in amino acids: CASSRTGRGTDTQYF. The CDR3 DNA is TGTGCCAGCAGCCGGACAGGGCGGGGGACAGATACGCAGTATTTT.

The V gene is TRBV5-4, the J gene TRBJ2-3; D unresolved. Germline CDR1 reads SGHNT; CDR2 reads YYREEE (reference sequence). The CDR3 runs to 16 residues. V was shortened by 4 bases and J by 4 bases, with 19 bases between the two germline ends. CDR3 region: CASSPGVPVRSDTQYF. For the CDR3, the DNA is TGTGCCAGCAGCCCCGGTGTGCCAGTGAGGTCAGATACGCAGTATTTT.

The V and J genes are TRBV11-2 and TRBJ1-3; 9 bases align to TRBD1. Germline trimming cut 5 bases from V and 8 bases from J; bases unmatched to any gene: 7. This CDR3 comprises 14 residues. CDR1 is SGHAT, CDR2 FQNNGV, per germline. CDR3 DNA sequence: TGTGCCAGCAGCCCGACACAGGGGGCATACACCATATATTTT. Its translation is CASSPTQGAYTIYF.

The chain is built from TRBV5-4 and TRBJ2-1; a possible D gene is TRBD2 (5 bases). Germline V CDR1 and CDR2: SGHNT, YYREEE (reference sequence). V gave up 3 bases and J gave up 7 bases, with 17 bases separating them. The CDR3 runs 15 residues. CDR3 nucleotides: TGTGCCAGCAGCTCCGACCCAACTAGGTTTAATGAGCAGTTCTTC. Its translation: CASSSDPTRFNEQFF.

The chain links TRBV29-1 to TRBJ1-4; D not certain. Germline V lookup: CDR1 SQVTM, CDR2 ANQGSEA. V lost 1 base and J 8 bases, leaving 26 bases between the germline ends. The CDR3 covers 18 residues. This CDR3 reads CSVEAPLSGSLTSEKLFF. As DNA, the CDR3 is TGCAGCGTTGAAGCTCCGTTATCGGGGTCCTTGACCTCGGAAAAACTGTTTTTT.

The rearrangement links TRBV5-5 to TRBJ1-2; D remains unclear. The V end lost 0 bases, the J end lost 4 bases, and 10 bases lay between the germline ends. The CDR3 has 14 amino acids. In germline, CDR1 is SGHKS, CDR2 YYEKEE (reference sequence). CDR3 in amino acids: CASSLVAATYGYTF. The CDR3 DNA reads as TGTGCCAGCAGCTTGGTGGCGGCCACCTATGGCTACACCTTC.

V gene TRBV6-5 combines with J gene TRBJ1-2, with 10 bases aligning to TRBD1. This CDR3 is built from 15 residues. Germline V gene data show CDR1 as MNHEY and CDR2 as SVGAGI. V dropped 2 bases and J dropped 4; count of bases not matched to a gene: 4. CDR3 amino acids: CASSYRDRGPYGYTF. The CDR3 coding sequence is TGTGCCAGCAGTTACCGGGACAGGGGACCCTATGGCTACACCTTC.

J is TRBJ1-3 and V is TRBV5-4; TRBD1 agrees at 7 bases. Germline V gene sequence: CDR1 SGHNT, CDR2 YYREEE (reference sequence). CDR3 length: 16 amino acids. The ends lost 5 bases at V and 4 bases at J; junction bases unmatched: 12. CDR3 amino acids: CASSPTGNLDGNTIYF. The CDR3 DNA reads TGTGCCAGCAGTCCGACAGGGAATTTGGACGGAAACACCATATATTTT.

The genes are TRBV11-3 and TRBJ2-5, with D perhaps matching TRBD1 (5 bases). Deletions cut 4 bases from V and 5 bases from J, with 14 bases between. The CDR3 loop spans 14 amino acids. Germline CDR1 and CDR2: SGHNT and YENEEA. CDR3 sequence reads: CASSYSRGGETQYF. CDR3 in DNA: TGTGCCAGCAGCTACAGTAGGGGTGGGGAGACCCAGTACTTC.

The CDR3 loop reads CASRTGLAGEAYF. In nucleotides, the CDR3 is TGTGCCAGCAGGACCGGACTAGCGGGAGAGGCGTACTTC. The chain carries TRBV2 and TRBJ2-7; 13 bases are a match to TRBD2. With 6 bases clipped from V and 12 bases from J, the junction kept 8 bases outside the gene matches. Germline values: CDR1 SNHLY, CDR2 FYNNEI. This CDR3 spans 13 amino acids.

This clone turned up a few times. The chain uses TRBV4-3 and TRBJ1-4; D is unclear. This CDR3 region has 14 residues. Trimming removed 4 bases at V and 8 bases at J, with 14 bases between. Germline CDR1 is LGHNA and CDR2 is YSLEER. As DNA, the CDR3 is TGCGCCAGCAGCCCTAGACTAAGCGGGGAAAAACTGTTTTTT. This gives the protein CASSPRLSGEKLFF.

The rearrangement uses TRBV4-2 and TRBJ2-5; 10 nucleotides align to TRBD2. Germline V gene data show CDR1 as LGHNA and CDR2 as YNFKEQ. Losses at the gene ends were 0 bases for V and 5 bases for J; bases not matched to a gene: 9. This CDR3 region has 17 residues. As DNA, the CDR3 is TGTGCCAGCAGCCAAGATCCCTCCGGTAGCGGGAGGGAGACCCAGTACTTC. Translated: CASSQDPSGSGRETQYF.

This chain links TRBV7-6 with TRBJ2-3; 12 bases are a match to TRBD2. The trim removed 5 bases at V and 5 bases at J, leaving 5 bases unmatched. The CDR3 is 15 amino acids. CDR1 is SGHVS, CDR2 FNYEAQ, per germline. The CDR3 sequence is CASSVRLAGVDTQYF. The CDR3 DNA sequence: TGTGCCAGCAGCGTCAGACTAGCGGGAGTAGATACGCAGTATTTT.